A single sample is the source of the 8 T cell receptor beta chains below, sequenced in a study of blood T cell repertoires in COVID-19. The protocol was immunoSEQ multiplex PCR, while the TCRdb copy is restricted to in-frame clones and leaves out a portion. This table has 75,000 to 85,000 clones, 88% appearing once. Material for sequencing was peripheral blood. The receptors derive from a man aged 50 to 60 with active COVID-19.

The rearrangement links TRBV2 to TRBJ1-1, with 8 bases identical to TRBD1. Losses at the gene ends were 4 bases for V and 5 bases for J; bases not matched to a gene: 9. The CDR3 has 15 amino acids. Germline loops: CDR1 SNHLY, CDR2 FYNNEI. The DNA of the CDR3 is TGTGCCAGCAGTGCGATGGACAGGGATAAGACTGAAGCTTTCTTT. As protein: CASSAMDRDKTEAFF.

V usage is TRBV2 and J usage is TRBJ2-6; D is perhaps TRBD2 (7 bases). V gave up 6 bases and J gave up 0 bases, with 12 bases separating them. The CDR3 totals 16 residues. CDR1 SNHLY and CDR2 FYNNEI come from the germline V gene. The CDR3 here is CASRNGGASGANVLTF. The CDR3 DNA reads as TGTGCCAGCAGAAATGGGGGGGCCTCTGGGGCCAACGTCCTGACTTTC.

The J gene is TRBJ2-7, the V gene TRBV4-3; 7 bases align to TRBD2. This CDR3 comprises 15 residues. CDR1 is LGHNA, CDR2 YSLEER, per germline. V gave up 4 bases and J gave up 2 bases; unmatched junction bases: 8. Here the CDR3 reads CASSLGRGTPYEQYF. For the CDR3, the DNA is TGCGCCAGCAGCCTGGGGAGGGGAACCCCCTACGAGCAGTACTTC.

The V gene is TRBV3-1 (or the pseudogene TRBV3-2), the J gene TRBJ1-5; TRBD1 is a possible D gene (6 bases). Germline values: CDR1 LGHDT, CDR2 YNNKEL (reference sequence). Trimming removed 2 bases from V and 2 bases from J, with 25 bases in between. The CDR3 runs to 20 residues. Here the CDR3 reads CASSQNFPRTDPRCNQPQHF. The CDR3 bases are TGTGCCAGCAGCCAAAATTTCCCCCGGACAGACCCTCGGTGCAATCAGCCCCAGCATTTT.

This sequence joins TRBV2 and TRBJ2-7, with 10 bases matching TRBD1. V lost 1 base, J lost 12 bases, and 6 bases stayed unmatched. This CDR3 is built from 13 residues. CDR1 is SNHLY, CDR2 FYNNEI, per germline. This chain's CDR3 is CASSEGTGGDRYF. CDR3 bases: TGTGCCAGCAGTGAAGGGACAGGGGGTGACAGGTACTTC.

V gene TRBV6-6 combines with J gene TRBJ2-4; D is possibly TRBD1 (5 bases). V gave up 6 bases and J gave up 0 bases, with 12 bases separating them. The CDR3 extends over 15 amino acids. CDR1 MNHNY and CDR2 SVGAGI come from the germline V gene (reference sequence). CDR3 sequence reads: CASRETVPAKNIQYF. For the CDR3, the DNA is TGTGCCAGCAGGGAGACAGTTCCAGCCAAAAACATTCAGTACTTC.

The gene calls are TRBV4-3 and TRBJ2-5; TRBD2 aligns across 7 bases. Germline V CDR1 and CDR2: LGHNA, YSLEER. The CDR3 runs 15 residues. V shed 0 bases, J shed 4 bases, and the junction held 5 bases outside the gene matches. The CDR3 nucleotides read TGCGCCAGCAGCCAAGATCGCGGGAGCAGAGAGACCCAGTACTTC. Protein product: CASSQDRGSRETQYF.

The chain has TRBV6-5 and TRBJ2-7, with a possible D match to TRBD2 (5 bases). The CDR3 runs to 14 residues. Trimming took off 7 bases at V and 1 base at J, with 14 bases between the two ends. The V gene's germline CDR1 is MNHEY and CDR2 SVGAGI. CDR3 sequence (DNA): TGTGCCAGCAAGGAAAGGACTTCTTCCTACGAGCAGTACTTC. Translation: CASKERTSSYEQYF.